The next 23 T cell receptor beta chains were all read from a single sample in a study of T cell clusters in autoimmune cytopenias. One tube held mixed TRB-A and TRB-B primer pools for touch-down PCR. TCRdb reanalyzed the multiplex PCR reads, giving one entry per CDR3 protein sequence and no DNA. The sample shows about 15,000 distinct CDR3 sequences, and 2% to 2.5% sits with its ten largest clones. TRB amplification used around 260 ng of peripheral blood genomic DNA. What was sequenced was peripheral blood. The receptors were sampled from a human donor with an autoimmune cytopenia or autoimmune hepatitis (not recorded which).

CDR3 sequence reads: CASSHQPSGKNEQFF. This sequence joins TRBV6-2 or TRBV6-3 and TRBJ2-1. This CDR3 contains 15 residues. Germline V lookup: CDR1 MNHEY, CDR2 SVGEGT.

The rearrangement links TRBV30 to TRBJ1-1; lacking DNA, the TRBD1 call made by TCRdb goes unchecked. The CDR3 totals 12 residues. Looked up from germline, CDR1 is GTSNPN and CDR2 is SVGIG (reference sequence). The CDR3 sequence is CAAGRENTEAFF.

This clonotype ranks as medium-sized (0.01 to 0.1%) in terms of frequency. The gene calls are TRBV19 and TRBJ2-1; as DNA is missing, the TRBD1 call by TCRdb cannot be tested. CDR1 is LNHDA, CDR2 SQIVND, per germline (reference sequence). This CDR3 spans 15 amino acids. Here the CDR3 reads CASTPGPPGRNEQFF.

CDR3: CASRSTAMNTEAFF. The J gene is TRBJ1-1, the V gene TRBV5-5; TCRdb calls TRBD1, which cannot be checked without DNA. The CDR3 contains 14 residues. Germline V gene lookup returns CDR1 SGHKS and CDR2 YYEKEE (reference sequence).

The chain joins TRBV19 to TRBJ2-2; TCRdb gives TRBD1 as the D gene, but with no DNA this cannot be confirmed. CDR1 LNHDA and CDR2 SQIVND come from the germline V gene (reference sequence). The length of the CDR3 is 17 residues. The CDR3 loop reads CASSIRGTGVYTGELFF.

The V call is TRBV19, the J call TRBJ1-5; TCRdb designates TRBD1, a call that cannot be tested without DNA. From germline, CDR1 is LNHDA and CDR2 SQIVND (reference sequence). The CDR3 totals 15 residues. CDR3 sequence reads: CASSIRGRSNQPQHF.

The chain links TRBV12-3 or TRBV12-4 to TRBJ2-1; the D call of TRBD1 rests on TCRdb alone, since no DNA is present to check it. CDR3 length equals 14 residues. CDR3 amino acids: CASSQGGGRNEQFF.

This chain connects TRBV19 to TRBJ1-1; TCRdb designates TRBD1, a call that cannot be tested without DNA. The CDR3 is made up of 15 amino acids. CDR1 is LNHDA and CDR2 is SQIVND in the germline V gene (reference sequence). CDR3 amino acids: CASSRGDRGRTEAFF.

The V gene is TRBV18, the J gene TRBJ2-3; without DNA, the TCRdb call of TRBD1 cannot be checked. Germline CDR1 is KGHSH and CDR2 is LQKENI. This CDR3 has 17 amino acids. This CDR3 is CASSPNLGLASTDTQYF.

The V call is TRBV10-3, the J call TRBJ2-1; TCRdb returns TRBD1, unconfirmable since there is no DNA. CDR1 is ENHRY, CDR2 SYGVKD, per germline. The CDR3 contains 15 residues. The CDR3 sequence: CAISPRGTTRNEQFF.

The genes are TRBV19 and TRBJ1-6; the D call from TCRdb, TRBD1, cannot be confirmed without DNA. The CDR3 consists of 16 residues. CDR1 and CDR2 from the germline V gene are LNHDA and SQIVND (reference sequence). CDR3 loop: CASSIIAQGADSPLHF.

The chain employs TRBV5-4 and TRBJ2-1; the D gene TCRdb calls, TRBD2, cannot be checked with no DNA. CDR1 is SGHNT and CDR2 is YYREEE in the germline V gene (reference sequence). The CDR3 spans 13 residues. The CDR3: CASSPGLADEQFF. Combining the CDR3 with reference TRBV5-4 and TRBJ2-1 gives the whole variable domain ETGVTQSPTHLIKTRGQQVTLRCSSQSGHNTVSWYQQALGQGPQFIFQYYREEENGRGNFPPRFSGLQFPNYSSELNVNALELDDSALYLCASSPGLADEQFFGPGTRLTVL.

The CDR3 region is CASRGLAGGPDTQYF. J is TRBJ2-3 and V is TRBV6-1; TCRdb selects TRBD2, and the lack of DNA leaves this call unchecked. The CDR3 covers 15 residues. Germline V gene sequence: CDR1 MNHNS, CDR2 SASEGT.

This clonotype is called medium-sized based on its frequency. This chain connects TRBV29-1 to TRBJ1-2; TCRdb picks TRBD1, but there is no DNA to check that call. Germline V gene sequence: CDR1 SQVTM, CDR2 ANQGSEA. The CDR3 has 12 amino acids. CDR3 sequence reads: CSGGDGYYGYTF.

CDR3 in amino acids: CASSRPGTGGVQYF. The rearrangement links TRBV12-3 or TRBV12-4 to TRBJ2-4; no DNA is available, so the TRBD1 call from TCRdb remains unchecked. This CDR3 region has 14 residues.

The V and J genes are TRBV29-1 and TRBJ1-1. Germline loops: CDR1 SQVTM, CDR2 ANQGSEA. The length of the CDR3 is 12 residues. The CDR3 loop reads CSVEDRRTEAFF.

This chain links TRBV7-6 with TRBJ2-7; the D call from TCRdb, TRBD1, cannot be confirmed without DNA. CDR3 length: 15 residues. Germline lookup yields CDR1 SGHVS and CDR2 FNYEAQ. The chain's CDR3 is CASSLGQGVSYEQYF.

The chain has TRBV12-3 or TRBV12-4 and TRBJ2-6. This CDR3 has 14 residues. CDR3 residues: CASSSVDGANVLTF.

The chain joins TRBV5-4 to TRBJ1-2; TCRdb selects TRBD1, and the lack of DNA leaves this call unchecked. Germline values: CDR1 SGHNT, CDR2 YYREEE (reference sequence). This CDR3 comprises 14 residues. CDR3 sequence reads: CASSLDRGAAGYTF.

By frequency, this clonotype registers medium-sized. This sequence joins TRBV19 and TRBJ2-1; with no DNA, the TCRdb D assignment of TRBD1 cannot be verified. The CDR3 runs 13 residues. The V gene's germline CDR1 is LNHDA and CDR2 SQIVND (reference sequence). CDR3 residues: CASSIALNNEQFF.

The chain recombines TRBV6-1 with TRBJ1-6. This CDR3 comprises 14 residues. The germline V gene has CDR1 MNHNS and CDR2 SASEGT. CDR3 residues: CASSYLQDNSPLHF.

This rearrangement joins TRBV19 to TRBJ1-1; TCRdb picks TRBD1, but there is no DNA to check that call. CDR1 LNHDA and CDR2 SQIVND come from the germline V gene (reference sequence). The CDR3 consists of 13 residues. CDR3 in amino acids: CASSIEGQVEAFF.

This clonotype registers medium-sized by frequency. V usage is TRBV30 and J usage is TRBJ2-1; the TCRdb D gene call, TRBD2, has no DNA to confirm it. From germline, CDR1 is GTSNPN and CDR2 SVGIG (reference sequence). CDR3 size: 13 residues. The CDR3 spells CAWSVRLDNEQFF.